This is a list of T cell receptor beta chains from one sample in a study of T cells in Graves' hyperthyroidism and ophthalmopathy. TCRdb re-derived calls from the multiplex PCR reads in MiXCR, one entry per CDR3 protein. Seen here are more than 500,000 distinct CDR3 sequences, around 45% observed once, and the top ten hold under 20%. The source material was peripheral blood or thyroid tissue (not recorded which). Source of these receptors: an adult woman with Graves' disease, either hyperthyroidism or ophthalmopathy (not recorded which). CDR3s include the opening cysteine and the closing phenylalanine or tryptophan. The D gene is left open where the match is weak. Part of the rows lack a size; the others show once, few, many or a class for expanded clones.

CDR3 length	V gene	clone size	D gene	J gene	CDR3 protein	CDR3 DNA
14	TRBV2	many	.	TRBJ2-7	CASRQGFGSYEQYF	TGTGCCAGCAGACAGGGATTCGGCTCCTACGAGCAGTACTTC
9	TRBV19	.	.	TRBJ2-7	CASSIEQYF	TGTGCCAGTAGTATAGAGCAGTACTTC
15	TRBV29-1	.	TRBD2	TRBJ2-5	CSVCSSGNTQETQYF	TGCAGCGTTTGTAGTAGCGGGAACACCCAAGAGACCCAGTACTTC
14	TRBV2	many	.	TRBJ1-1	CASSVWDPNTEAFF	TGTGCCAGCAGTGTGTGGGACCCGAACACTGAAGCTTTCTTT
15	TRBV7-9	many	TRBD1	TRBJ2-7	CASSLGGQGIYEQYF	TGTGCCAGCAGCTTAGGGGGACAGGGGATCTACGAGCAGTACTTC
15	TRBV20-1	many	.	TRBJ2-2	CSARVGARHTGELFF	TGCAGTGCTAGAGTGGGAGCCAGGCACACCGGGGAGCTGTTTTTT
11	TRBV30	.	.	TRBJ1-2	CAGGATYGHTF	TGTGCCGGGGGCGCGACGTATGGCCACACCTTC
14	TRBV10-3	few	TRBD1	TRBJ2-1	CALRGQAGEGEQFF	TGTGCCCTCAGAGGACAGGCCGGTGAGGGTGAGCAGTTCTTC
16	TRBV10-3	once	TRBD2	TRBJ2-2	CAISAILAGRAGELFF	TGTGCCATCAGTGCTATCCTAGCGGGAAGGGCCGGGGAGCTGTTTTTT
13	TRBV18	.	.	TRBJ1-1	CASSTTETTEAFF	TGTGCCAGCTCTACGACAGAAACCACTGAAGCTTTCTTT
13	TRBV7-2	few	.	TRBJ1-1	CASSLDTGGEAFF	TGTGCCAGCAGCCTTGACACCGGCGGTGAAGCTTTCTTT
15	TRBV7-9	.	TRBD2	TRBJ2-5	CASSSTSGNKETQYF	TGTGCCAGCAGTTCGACTAGCGGGAACAAAGAGACCCAGTACTTC
14	TRBV6-5	many	.	TRBJ2-5	CASSYQKNRETQYF	TGTGCCAGCAGTTACCAAAAGAACCGAGAGACCCAGTACTTC
13	TRBV20-1	many	TRBD2	TRBJ2-7	CSAVSGRVYEQYF	TGCAGTGCTGTTAGCGGGAGGGTCTACGAGCAGTACTTC
13	TRBV10-3	.	TRBD1	TRBJ2-5	CAISRQGGETQYF	TGTGCCATCAGTCGACAGGGCGGGGAGACCCAGTACTTC
15	TRBV7-3	.	.	TRBJ1-3	CASSIRFGSGNTIYF	TGTGCCAGCAGCATTCGCTTTGGCTCCGGAAACACCATATATTTT
16	TRBV5-1	many	.	TRBJ2-6	CASSLGGSGGANVLTF	TGCGCCAGCAGCTTGGGAGGATCCGGAGGGGCCAACGTCCTGACTTTC
14	TRBV4-2	many	.	TRBJ2-5	CASSQGGEEGTQYF	TGTGCCAGCAGCCAAGGGGGAGAAGAGGGGACCCAGTACTTC
14	TRBV20-1	many	TRBD1	TRBJ1-1	CSARVFDRGAEAFF	TGCAGTGCTAGGGTCTTCGACAGGGGCGCTGAAGCTTTCTTT
10	TRBV29-1	.	.	TRBJ1-2	CSLAQDGYTF	TGCAGCTTAGCCCAAGATGGCTACACCTTC
14	TRBV20-1	.	TRBD1	TRBJ1-6	CSPYQGEAYSPIHF	TGCAGTCCCTACCAGGGGGAGGCCTATTCACCCATCCACTTT
14	TRBV15	once	.	TRBJ1-5	CATSRDIGVSYEHF	TGTGCCACCAGCAGAGATATCGGAGTAAGCTACGAGCATTTT
15	TRBV6-1	few	TRBD1	TRBJ2-7	CASSEPPDRLYEQYF	TGTGCCAGCAGTGAACCGCCGGACAGGTTATACGAGCAGTACTTC
14	TRBV29-1	.	TRBD1	TRBJ1-2	CSGSRDSPSYGYTF	TGCAGCGGTTCCCGGGACAGCCCTTCCTATGGCTACACCTTC
13	TRBV20-1	many	.	TRBJ1-2	CSAKKTADYGYTF	TGCAGTGCTAAAAAGACAGCGGACTATGGCTACACCTTC
14	TRBV6-2/TRBV6-3	.	.	TRBJ1-2	CASRGGRDGYGYTF	TGTGCCAGCAGGGGGGGCCGTGACGGCTATGGCTACACCTTC
14	TRBV5-5	many	TRBD2	TRBJ2-7	CASASPLAAYEQYF	TGTGCCAGCGCATCCCCGCTAGCGGCCTACGAGCAGTACTTC
20	TRBV12-3/TRBV12-4	few	TRBD2	TRBJ2-2	CASSPIETSGEKWGTGELFF	TGTGCCAGCAGCCCCATCGAGACTAGCGGTGAAAAATGGGGCACCGGGGAGCTGTTTTTT
14	TRBV11-2	.	TRBD1	TRBJ2-7	CASSKRDSSYEQYF	TGTGCCAGCAGTAAACGGGACAGTTCCTACGAGCAGTACTTC
15	TRBV2	many	.	TRBJ2-7	CASAGYAVINYEQYF	TGTGCCAGCGCGGGGTATGCGGTCATCAACTACGAGCAGTACTTC
14	TRBV28	.	.	TRBJ1-1	CASSWGGSNTEAFF	TGTGCCAGCAGTTGGGGGGGGTCGAACACTGAAGCTTTCTTT
14	TRBV20-1	.	.	TRBJ2-5	CSARASGYGETQYF	TGCAGTGCTAGAGCGTCGGGGTATGGAGAGACCCAGTACTTC
13	TRBV27	many	.	TRBJ1-5	CASSFDRYQPQHF	TGTGCCAGCAGTTTCGACAGATATCAGCCCCAGCATTTT
15	TRBV10-3	.	.	TRBJ2-7	CAISALQDDTGELYF	TGTGCCATCAGTGCTTTACAGGATGACACCGGGGAGCTGTACTTC
16	TRBV7-2	.	.	TRBJ1-2	CASSLGLAGANYGYTF	TGTGCCAGCAGCTTAGGGCTAGCGGGAGCGAACTATGGCTACACCTTC
13	TRBV5-1	many	TRBD2	TRBJ2-7	CASRAPGGYEQYF	TGCGCCAGCAGGGCCCCGGGGGGCTACGAGCAGTACTTC
12	TRBV6-5	.	.	TRBJ1-4	CASGGANEKLFF	TGTGCCTCGGGCGGGGCGAATGAAAAACTGTTTTTT
16	TRBV7-9	.	TRBD1	TRBJ1-6	CASSPFGQGGNSPLHF	TGTGCCAGCAGCCCATTCGGACAGGGGGGGAATTCACCCCTCCACTTT
10	TRBV29-1	many	.	TRBJ1-1	CSVRQPEAFF	TGCAGCGTTAGGCAGCCTGAAGCTTTCTTT
13	TRBV11-2	.	.	TRBJ1-2	CASSLDWTYGYTF	TGTGCCAGCAGCTTAGACTGGACCTATGGCTACACCTTC
15	TRBV5-6	many	.	TRBJ1-5	CASSLGGYGNQPQHF	TGTGCCAGCAGCTTGGGGGGGTATGGCAATCAGCCCCAGCATTTT
15	TRBV7-7	few	.	TRBJ2-3	CASSLGAGTTDTQYF	TGTGCTAGCAGCTTAGGGGCCGGCACCACAGATACGCAGTATTTT
14	TRBV27	few	.	TRBJ1-2	CASSLSDTGIGYTF	TGTGCCAGCAGTTTATCCGATACAGGGATCGGCTACACCTTC
16	TRBV10-3	.	.	TRBJ2-6	CAISERAVSGANVLTF	TGTGCCATCAGTGAGAGGGCAGTCTCTGGGGCCAACGTCCTGACTTTC
13	TRBV29-1	.	.	TRBJ1-3	CSVEINSGNTIYF	TGCAGCGTAGAGATTAACTCTGGAAACACCATATATTTT
15	TRBV2	.	.	TRBJ1-2	CASRDYRGGEDGYTF	TGTGCCAGCAGGGATTACCGGGGGGGCGAAGATGGCTACACCTTC
15	TRBV4-1	many	.	TRBJ1-5	CASSQDRLRNQPQHF	TGCGCCAGCAGCCAAGATCGACTCCGCAATCAGCCCCAGCATTTT
13	TRBV20-1	few	.	TRBJ1-2	CSARDEGDYGYTF	TGCAGTGCTAGAGATGAAGGGGACTATGGCTACACCTTC
15	TRBV10-1	.	.	TRBJ1-5	CASSPNQGSNQPQHF	TGTGCCAGCAGTCCCAACCAGGGGAGCAATCAGCCCCAGCATTTT
14	TRBV9	.	TRBD2	TRBJ2-5	CASSAGGRQETQYF	TGTGCCAGCAGCGCGGGAGGGCGTCAAGAGACCCAGTACTTC
14	TRBV5-1	many	.	TRBJ1-1	CASSFARENTEAFF	TGCGCCAGCAGCTTTGCCAGGGAAAACACTGAAGCTTTCTTT
16	TRBV6-2/TRBV6-3	.	.	TRBJ1-6	CASRTTGRLYNSPLHF	TGTGCCAGCAGGACAACCGGGAGACTCTATAATTCACCCCTCCACTTT
13	TRBV7-3	once	.	TRBJ1-2	CASSPREGDGYTF	TGTGCCAGCAGCCCTCGAGAAGGGGATGGCTACACCTTC
16	TRBV4-1	.	TRBD2	TRBJ2-2	CASSQLAGVNTGELFF	TGCGCCAGCAGCCAATTAGCGGGAGTGAACACCGGGGAGCTGTTTTTT